These T cell receptor beta chains were read from a single sample in a study of CD8 T cells in Susac syndrome. TCRdb itself ran the immunoSEQ multiplex PCR reads through MiXCR, one entry per CDR3 protein. This table has 100,000 to 150,000 distinct CDR3 sequences, 75% to 90% appearing once. Sequencing input: CD8+ T cells from PBMCs. These receptors came from a human donor with multiple sclerosis. CDR3s include the opening cysteine and the closing phenylalanine or tryptophan. The order of the fields is J gene, clone size, V gene, D gene, CDR3 DNA, CDR3 protein. A D gene is named only where the DNA matches it firmly. Clone size is stated in some rows and not others, as once, few, many or a class when expanded.

>TRBJ2-7|-|TRBV20-1|-
TGCAGTGCCACCCCGGGGAGGGGGCCCTACGAGCAGTACTTC
CSATPGRGPYEQYF
>TRBJ2-1|-|TRBV28|TRBD1
TGTGCCAGCATCAGCCGGGACAGGGGCGCCAATGAGCAGTTCTTC
CASISRDRGANEQFF
>TRBJ2-1|-|TRBV4-1|TRBD1
TGCGCCAGCAGCCAAGTGAGACAGGGCCACAATGAGCAGTTCTTC
CASSQVRQGHNEQFF
>TRBJ2-1|-|TRBV5-1|-
TGCGCCAGCAGTATCCGGGGACCCCGTTCCTACAATGAGCAGTTCTTC
CASSIRGPRSYNEQFF
>TRBJ2-2|-|TRBV12-3/TRBV12-4|TRBD1
TGTGCCAGCAGTTTATCGGGACAGGGGAACACCGGGGAGCTGTTTTTT
CASSLSGQGNTGELFF
>TRBJ2-5|few|TRBV6-1|-
TGTGCCAGCGTGCGAGAGACCCAGTACTTC
CASVRETQYF
>TRBJ1-5|-|TRBV28|-
TGTGCCAGCAGTTTTAGTCAGCCCCAGCATTTT
CASSFSQPQHF
>TRBJ1-2|-|TRBV20-1|-
TGCAGTGCTAGAGTACAGGGAGCTAACTATGGCTACACCTTC
CSARVQGANYGYTF
>TRBJ2-3|-|TRBV7-9|-
TGTGCCAGCAGTCGACAGTTTAGCACAGATACGCAGTATTTT
CASSRQFSTDTQYF
>TRBJ1-5|-|TRBV20-1|TRBD1
TGCAGTGCTAGAGATGAAAGGGACAGCCAAAATCAGCCCCAGCATTTT
CSARDERDSQNQPQHF
>TRBJ1-1|-|TRBV4-1|-
TGCGCCAGCAGCCAAGTATCGGGGAACACTGAAGCTTTCTTT
CASSQVSGNTEAFF
>TRBJ2-3|-|TRBV27|TRBD2
TGTGCCAGCAGCTCCGGGACTAGCGGGGCGCAGTATTTT
CASSSGTSGAQYF
>TRBJ2-3|-|TRBV24-1|-
TGTGCCACCAAGCCGGGAAACACAGATACGCAGTATTTT
CATKPGNTDTQYF
>TRBJ2-1|-|TRBV20-1|TRBD2
TGCAGTGCCACCTCCTTTGGACTAGGGAAGGAGCAGTTCTTC
CSATSFGLGKEQFF